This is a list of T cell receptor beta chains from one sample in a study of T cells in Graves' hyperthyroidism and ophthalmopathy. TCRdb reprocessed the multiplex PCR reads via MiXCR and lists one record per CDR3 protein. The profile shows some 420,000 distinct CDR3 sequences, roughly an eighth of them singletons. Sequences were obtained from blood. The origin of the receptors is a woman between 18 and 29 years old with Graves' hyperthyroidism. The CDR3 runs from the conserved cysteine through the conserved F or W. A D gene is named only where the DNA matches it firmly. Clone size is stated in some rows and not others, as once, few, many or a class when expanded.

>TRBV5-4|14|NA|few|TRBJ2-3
CASSNGGSPDTQYF
TGTGCCAGCAGCAACGGGGGCAGCCCGGATACGCAGTATTTT
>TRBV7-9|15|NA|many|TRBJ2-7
CASSSLLEGGGEQYF
TGTGCCAGCAGCTCCCTCCTCGAGGGAGGGGGCGAGCAGTACTTC
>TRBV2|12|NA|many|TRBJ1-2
CASSVISGGYTF
TGTGCCAGCAGCGTGATCTCCGGGGGCTACACCTTC
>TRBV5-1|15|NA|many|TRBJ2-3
CASSLDGGRTDTQYF
TGCGCCAGCAGCTTGGATGGGGGTCGGACAGATACGCAGTATTTT
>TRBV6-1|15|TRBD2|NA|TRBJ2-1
CASSRSGISLGEQFF
TGTGCCAGCAGCCGGAGCGGGATATCACTCGGTGAGCAGTTCTTC
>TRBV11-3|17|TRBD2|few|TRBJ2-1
CASSFESSGSSYNEQFF
TGTGCCAGCAGCTTCGAATCTAGCGGGAGCTCCTACAATGAGCAGTTCTTC
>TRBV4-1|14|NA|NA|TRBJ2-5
CASSQDPSSETQYF
TGCGCCAGCAGCCAAGATCCCAGCTCAGAGACCCAGTACTTC
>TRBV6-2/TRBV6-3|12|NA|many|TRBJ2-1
CASSYNHNEQFF
TGTGCCAGCAGTTATAACCACAATGAGCAGTTCTTC
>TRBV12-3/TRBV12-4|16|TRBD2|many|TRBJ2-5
CASSLSLAGERETQYF
TGTGCCAGCAGTTTAAGCCTAGCGGGAGAACGAGAGACCCAGTACTTC
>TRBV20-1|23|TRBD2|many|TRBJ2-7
CSGVTPGTSGSQSTSLTPYEQYF
TGCAGTGGCGTAACCCCCGGGACTAGCGGGAGCCAATCCACCTCCCTCACACCATACGAGCAGTACTTC
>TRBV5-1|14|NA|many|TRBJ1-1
CASSLARTNTEAFF
TGCGCCAGCAGCTTGGCCAGAACGAACACTGAAGCTTTCTTT
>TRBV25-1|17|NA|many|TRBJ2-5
CASSEYPTSRSEKTQYF
TGTGCCAGCAGTGAATACCCGACTAGTAGGTCAGAAAAGACCCAGTACTTC
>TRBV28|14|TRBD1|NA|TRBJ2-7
CASSFRDRSYEQYF
TGTGCCAGCAGTTTCCGGGACAGGTCCTACGAGCAGTACTTC
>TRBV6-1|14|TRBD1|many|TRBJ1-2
CASRSPTGGYGYTF
TGTGCCAGCAGGTCCCCGACAGGGGGCTATGGCTACACCTTC
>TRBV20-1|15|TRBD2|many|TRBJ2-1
CSAGGGSGRYNEQFF
TGCAGTGCAGGGGGGGGGAGCGGGAGGTACAATGAGCAGTTCTTC
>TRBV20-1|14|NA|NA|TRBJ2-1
CSARDSDLYNEQFF
TGCAGTGCTAGAGACAGCGACCTATACAATGAGCAGTTCTTC
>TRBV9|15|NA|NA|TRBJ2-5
CASSVGQGPRGTQYF
TGTGCCAGCAGCGTAGGTCAGGGACCCAGGGGGACCCAGTACTTC
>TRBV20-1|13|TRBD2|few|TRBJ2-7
CSVQGLVDYEQYF
TGCAGTGTCCAGGGACTAGTGGACTACGAGCAGTACTTC
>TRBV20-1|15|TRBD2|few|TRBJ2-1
CSARKPGLAGNEQFF
TGCAGTGCTAGGAAACCGGGACTAGCGGGTAATGAGCAGTTCTTC
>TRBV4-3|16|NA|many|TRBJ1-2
CASSQDVKTSNYGYTF
TGCGCCAGCAGCCAAGATGTTAAGACATCTAACTATGGCTACACCTTC
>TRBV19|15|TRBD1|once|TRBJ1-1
CASSAGQVMNTEAFF
TGTGCCAGTAGTGCGGGACAGGTGATGAACACTGAAGCTTTCTTT
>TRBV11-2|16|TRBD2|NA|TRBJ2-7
CASSQDTTSGIDEQYF
TGCGCCAGCAGCCAAGATACGACTAGCGGGATTGACGAGCAGTACTTC
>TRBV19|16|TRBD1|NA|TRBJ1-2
CASSTGQGSFNYGYTF
TGTGCCAGTAGTACCGGACAGGGCTCTTTTAACTATGGCTACACCTTC
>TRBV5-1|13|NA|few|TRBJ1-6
CASSLDLNSPLHF
TGCGCCAGCAGCTTGGACCTCAATTCACCCCTCCACTTT
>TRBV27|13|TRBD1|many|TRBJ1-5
CASRGQGNQPQHF
TGTGCCAGCAGGGGACAGGGCAATCAGCCCCAGCATTTT
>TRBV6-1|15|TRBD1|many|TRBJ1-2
CASSSPRTGGYGYTF
TGTGCCAGCAGTTCGCCACGGACAGGGGGCTATGGCTACACCTTC
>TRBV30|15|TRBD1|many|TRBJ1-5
CAWSVRTGKSQPQHF
TGTGCCTGGAGCGTCAGGACAGGGAAGTCTCAGCCCCAGCATTTT
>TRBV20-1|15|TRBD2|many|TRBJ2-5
CSASGNSGSSETQYF
TGCAGTGCTAGCGGGAATAGCGGGAGCTCGGAGACCCAGTACTTC
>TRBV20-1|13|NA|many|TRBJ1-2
CSAPKSFSYGYTF
TGCAGTGCTCCAAAATCCTTCTCCTATGGCTACACCTTC
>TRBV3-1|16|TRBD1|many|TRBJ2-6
CASSQAGGSGANVLTF
TGTGCCAGCAGCCAAGCAGGGGGCTCTGGGGCCAACGTCCTGACTTTC
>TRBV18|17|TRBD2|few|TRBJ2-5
CASSPLTSGREEETQYF
TGTGCCAGCTCACCATTGACTAGCGGGAGGGAGGAAGAGACCCAGTACTTC
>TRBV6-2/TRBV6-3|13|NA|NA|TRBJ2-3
CASRTTRVDTQYF
TGTGCCAGCAGAACCACTAGGGTAGATACGCAGTATTTT
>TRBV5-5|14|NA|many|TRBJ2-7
CASSQLQDYYEQYF
TGTGCCAGCAGCCAATTACAGGACTACTACGAGCAGTACTTC
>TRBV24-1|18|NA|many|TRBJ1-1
CATSDLTGLTRGNTEAFF
TGTGCCACCAGTGATCTAACAGGGTTAACCCGGGGGAACACTGAAGCTTTCTTT
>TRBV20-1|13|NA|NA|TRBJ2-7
CSARAGGPYEQYF
TGCAGTGCTAGAGCCGGGGGCCCCTACGAGCAGTACTTC
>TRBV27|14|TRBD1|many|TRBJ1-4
CASSPGDRVEKLFF
TGTGCCAGCAGTCCAGGGGACAGGGTTGAAAAACTGTTTTTT
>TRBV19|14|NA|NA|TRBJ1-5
CASSIESGYQPQHF
TGTGCCAGTAGTATAGAATCCGGTTATCAGCCCCAGCATTTT
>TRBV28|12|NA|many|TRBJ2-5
CASRGLQETQYF
TGTGCCAGCAGGGGCCTCCAAGAGACCCAGTACTTC
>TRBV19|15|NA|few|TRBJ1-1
CASSINRQLNTEAFF
TGTGCCAGTAGTATAAATCGGCAGCTCAACACTGAAGCTTTCTTT
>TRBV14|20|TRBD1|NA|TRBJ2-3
CASSHARTGPFPWGTDTQYF
TGTGCCAGCAGCCATGCTCGGACAGGGCCTTTCCCATGGGGCACAGATACGCAGTATTTT
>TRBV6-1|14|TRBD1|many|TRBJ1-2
CATRRDRSMHGYTF
TGTGCCACCAGACGGGACAGGAGCATGCATGGCTACACCTTC